The rows below give T cell receptor beta chains drawn from one sample of a study of T cell responses to AZD1222 COVID-19 vaccine. Sequencing was performed with immunoSEQ multiplex PCR; in TCRdb, only in-frame clones are kept and a portion is missing. Of more than 100,000 clones detected, approximately 88% appear once; the ten largest clones hold less than 6%. The specimen was peripheral blood, collected on day 0 of AZD1222 vaccination. These receptors came from an adult in good health. The CDR3 runs from the conserved cysteine through the conserved F or W. A D gene is named only where the DNA matches it firmly. Some rows have no size entry. The others give once, few or many, or a class for an expanded clone.

v_gene	len	d_gene	j_gene	abundance	CDR3nt	CDR3aa
TRBV18	14	.	TRBJ2-7	.	TGTGCCAGCTCACGGGGGGCCCTAACCTACGAGCAGTACTTC	CASSRGALTYEQYF
TRBV7-3	15	.	TRBJ2-7	.	TGTGCCAGCAGCGCAAATACTGGGACAACTCTCGAGCAGTACTTC	CASSANTGTTLEQYF
TRBV7-8	13	.	TRBJ1-4	once	TGTGCCAGCAGCCCGGACGGTGGAGAAAAACTGTTTTTT	CASSPDGGEKLFF
TRBV4-1	17	.	TRBJ2-2	.	TGCGCCAGCAGCCAAGAGGTCTCCAGGGTGAACACCGGGGAGCTGTTTTTT	CASSQEVSRVNTGELFF
TRBV28	15	TRBD1	TRBJ1-1	.	TGTGCCAGCAGGGGGACAGGGGGCGCCGACACTGAAGCTTTCTTT	CASRGTGGADTEAFF
TRBV5-5	13	.	TRBJ1-1	.	TGTGCCAGCAGCTTGACATTCAGGCTTGAAGCTTTCTTT	CASSLTFRLEAFF
TRBV6-5	15	.	TRBJ2-2	.	TGTGCCAGCAGTTACTCCGGACAATTCACCGGGGAGCTGTTTTTT	CASSYSGQFTGELFF
TRBV6-5	14	.	TRBJ1-3	.	TGTGCCAGCAGTTACAGTCCAACTGGAAACACCATATATTTT	CASSYSPTGNTIYF
TRBV7-9	11	.	TRBJ1-2	once	TGTGCCAGCAGCTACAGGGACGGCTACACCTTC	CASSYRDGYTF
TRBV4-2	17	TRBD2	TRBJ2-4	.	TGTGCCAGCAGCCCGCAAGGGACTAGCGGGGGGCCAAACATTCAGTACTTC	CASSPQGTSGGPNIQYF
TRBV4-2	15	.	TRBJ1-1	.	TGTGCCAGCAGATCCCCCGGCGGCAGCAACACTGAAGCTTTCTTT	CASRSPGGSNTEAFF
TRBV6-2/TRBV6-3	15	TRBD2	TRBJ2-7	.	TGTGCCAGCAGCTGGGATAAGCGGGGTACCTACGAGCAGTACTTC	CASSWDKRGTYEQYF
TRBV3-1/TRBV3-2	16	.	TRBJ1-1	.	TGTGCCAGCAGCCTCCGGACAGTCCCTATGAACACTGAAGCTTTCTTT	CASSLRTVPMNTEAFF
TRBV18	13	.	TRBJ1-2	.	TGTGCCAGCTCACCTGACATTAACTATGGCTACACCTTC	CASSPDINYGYTF
TRBV18	17	TRBD1	TRBJ1-1	few	TGTGCCAGCTCACCAAAAAACAGACAGGGCAGCAACACTGAAGCTTTCTTT	CASSPKNRQGSNTEAFF
TRBV29-1	13	.	TRBJ1-1	.	TGCAGCGCATTACAGCAAATGAACACTGAAGCTTTCTTT	CSALQQMNTEAFF
TRBV5-1	15	TRBD2	TRBJ2-3	.	TGCGCCAGCAGCTTGCTGCTAGCGGGGTTAGATACGCAGTATTTT	CASSLLLAGLDTQYF
TRBV7-9	13	.	TRBJ2-1	.	TGTGCCAGCAGCTTAGCGGGGTGGAATGAGCAGTTCTTC	CASSLAGWNEQFF
TRBV2	12	.	TRBJ1-1	.	TGTGCCAGCAGCTTTGGTTTGGGTGAAGCTTTCTTT	CASSFGLGEAFF
TRBV4-1	18	.	TRBJ2-1	.	TGCGCCAGCAGCCAAGTCGCGCAGGGTATGGTGGGCTACAATGAGCAGTTCTTC	CASSQVAQGMVGYNEQFF
TRBV9	14	.	TRBJ1-2	.	TGTGCCAGCAGCGGAGTTGGTCGGAACTATGGCTACACCTTC	CASSGVGRNYGYTF
TRBV6-5	14	TRBD1	TRBJ1-2	.	TGTGCCAGCAGATCGGGACAGCGTAACTATGGCTACACCTTC	CASRSGQRNYGYTF
TRBV5-8	15	.	TRBJ1-2	.	TGTGCCAGCAGCTTGGCCGTAAACAGGGTCTATGGCTACACCTTC	CASSLAVNRVYGYTF
TRBV6-5	13	.	TRBJ2-7	.	TGTGCCAGCACCGCCTTAGGCAACTCCGAGCAGTACTTC	CASTALGNSEQYF
TRBV27	16	.	TRBJ2-3	.	TGTGCCAGCAGTCCTCTAGTCGGAAGTAGCACAGATACGCAGTATTTT	CASSPLVGSSTDTQYF
TRBV24-1	14	TRBD1	TRBJ2-2	.	TGTGCCACCAAAGGACAGGCGAACACCGGGGAGCTGTTTTTT	CATKGQANTGELFF
TRBV29-1	15	TRBD1	TRBJ1-1	.	TGCAGCGTTGAAGAAGCCAGGGGGCCTGTCCCTGAAGCTTTCTTT	CSVEEARGPVPEAFF
TRBV28	12	.	TRBJ2-1	.	TGTGCCAGCACCACCGCGAACAATGAGCAGTTCTTC	CASTTANNEQFF
TRBV7-9	15	.	TRBJ1-1	few	TGTGCCAGCAGCTTAGTGCTGGGTACGAACACTGAAGCTTTCTTT	CASSLVLGTNTEAFF
TRBV6-5	14	.	TRBJ1-3	.	TGTGCCAGCAGAAACGGCTTGGCTGGAAACACCATATATTTT	CASRNGLAGNTIYF
TRBV10-3	16	TRBD1	TRBJ2-2	.	TGTGCCATCAGTTCGCCGGGACAGACGAACACCGGGGAGCTGTTTTTT	CAISSPGQTNTGELFF
TRBV4-3	15	TRBD1	TRBJ2-7	.	TGCGCCAGCAGCCAAGAGGGGACAGCCTCCTACGAGCAGTACTTC	CASSQEGTASYEQYF
TRBV6-5	14	.	TRBJ1-2	.	TGTGCCAGCAGTAAACCCGAAGGCAACTATGGCTACACCTTC	CASSKPEGNYGYTF
TRBV2	14	.	TRBJ1-1	.	TGTGCCAGCAGCGCGATCGGGGGGAACACTGAAGCTTTCTTT	CASSAIGGNTEAFF
TRBV24-1	15	TRBD1	TRBJ2-1	.	TGTGCCACCAGTGGATCGACAGGGGTCAACAATGAGCAGTTCTTC	CATSGSTGVNNEQFF
TRBV7-3	14	.	TRBJ1-4	once	TGTGCCAGCAGCTTAGTGTCAGGGGCTGAAAAACTGTTTTTT	CASSLVSGAEKLFF
TRBV6-6	14	.	TRBJ2-2	.	TGTGCCAGCACTGCTCTACTGAACACCGGGGAGCTGTTTTTT	CASTALLNTGELFF
TRBV4-2	17	TRBD2	TRBJ2-2	.	TGTGCCAGCAGCCCCACGGGAGGGCAGGGAGACACCGGGGAGCTGTTTTTT	CASSPTGGQGDTGELFF